These 5 T cell receptor beta chains were all obtained from the same sample, sequenced in a study of T cell responses to AZD1222 COVID-19 vaccine. The repertoire was sequenced with immunoSEQ multiplex PCR; TCRdb's copy has only in-frame clones and lacks some. The sample gives around 180,000 clones, 75% to 90% of which show up once; 5% to 7.5% is in the top ten. Specimen: peripheral blood, collected on day 0 of AZD1222 vaccination. These TCRs come from an adult in good health.

CDR3 coding DNA: TGTGCCAGCTCGGGGAACTATGGCTACACCTTC. Its protein product is CASSGNYGYTF. This chain links TRBV6-5 with TRBJ1-2; D not resolved. The CDR3 is made up of 11 amino acids. The V end was cut by 8 bases, the J end by 2 bases, with 6 bases between. CDR1 is MNHEY and CDR2 is SVGAGI in the germline V gene.

This clone came up once. This sequence joins TRBV3-1 (or the pseudogene TRBV3-2) and TRBJ1-2; D is unclear. The CDR3 has 14 residues. V dropped 3 bases and J dropped 4 bases, with 12 bases sitting between them. Germline loops: CDR1 LGHDT, CDR2 YNNKEL (reference sequence). CDR3 protein: CASSQGGLAYGYTF. The CDR3 region has the DNA TGTGCCAGCAGCCAGGGTGGACTGGCCTATGGCTACACCTTC.

The rearrangement links TRBV9 to TRBJ1-2, with unresolved D. The length of the CDR3 is 14 residues. Germline V gene data show CDR1 as SGDLS and CDR2 as YYNGEE. V was cut by 4 bases and J by 1 base, with 11 bases left in between. CDR3 residues: CASSPSPDNYGYTF. The DNA of the CDR3 is TGTGCCAGCAGCCCAAGTCCAGATAACTATGGCTACACCTTC.

The chain carries TRBV3-1 (or the pseudogene TRBV3-2) and TRBJ1-4; 9 bases agree with TRBD1. Trimming at V came to 0 bases and at J to 7 bases, leaving 3 bases not matched to a gene. Germline V gives CDR1 LGHDT, CDR2 YNNKEL (reference sequence). CDR3 length: 15 amino acids. CDR3 coding DNA: TGTGCCAGCAGCCAAGAACAGGGGGCGCGTGAAAAACTGTTTTTT. As protein: CASSQEQGAREKLFF.

The chain recombines TRBV18 with TRBJ1-1; D uncertain. CDR1 is KGHSH and CDR2 is LQKENI in the germline V gene. Trimming took 5 bases from V and 1 from J, leaving 11 bases between them. The CDR3 is 14 amino acids. The CDR3 DNA reads as TGTGCCAGCTCAGCGGACCGGACGAACACTGAAGCTTTCTTT. Translating it yields CASSADRTNTEAFF. The variable domain in full, with the rest retrieved from reference TRBV18 and TRBJ1-1, is NAGVMQNPRHLVRRRGQEARLRCSPMKGHSHVYWYRQLPEEGLKFMVYLQKENIIDESGMPKERFSAEFPKEGPSILRIQQVVRGDSAAYFCASSADRTNTEAFFGQGTRLTVV.